This entry is about one T cell receptor beta chain. This clonotype turned up a few times. Which antigen it targets is not known. No base quality information exists; no much larger clone differs at one position. The library was obtained by RT-PCR. TCRdb shows the sequencer as NextSeq 550. TCRdb trimmed public reads at Q25 via fastp, called clones via MiXCR and kept in-frame beta chains. Rows with one shared CDR3 protein collapse into an entry with the most common genes and DNA. This sample has about 960,000 distinct CDR3 sequences in its table, and about a sixth of those were observed once. Roughly 6% of the sample comes from the top ten. The data are from a study of patients and donors after allogeneic stem cell transplantation (dated by TCRdb to 2018 to 2020). V is cut back by 11 bases and J by 3 bases, with 7 bases in the junction unmatched. The CDR3 has 13 amino acids, counting the end cysteine and phenylalanine. This entry keeps only the CDR3 DNA: 39 bases, framed from base 1. The CDR1 and CDR2 encoded by the germline V gene are MNHNS and SASEGT.

This TCR derives from a human donor who was either an allogeneic HSCT recipient or a stem cell or donor lymphocyte infusion donor (not recorded which). It is not recorded whose cells these are; they may come from a transplant donor. Sequenced input: blood, either unsorted or a sorted T cell fraction (not recorded which). The sequence is built from TRBV6-1 and TRBJ2-1, with 7 middle bases fitting TRBD2. CDR3 sequence: CAAKRGGYNEQFF. The nucleotide sequence is TGTGCCGCAAAGCGCGGGGGCTACAATGAGCAGTTCTTC.